This TCR beta chain was sequenced for a study of T-cell reconstitution after alpha-beta-depleted transplantation in children. Overall study findings and caveats: At around two months after transplant, the alpha-beta T cells were reportedly derived from several hundred expanded clones that came from non-depleted graft cells. When one year had passed after transplant, most T-cell counts and diversity came from newly produced T cells.

Construction of the TCRbeta library involved unique molecular identifiers. MiXCR was run by TCRdb on the PCR reads, yielding one entry per CDR3 protein. The table has 120,000 or so distinct CDR3 sequences, 23% seen once. V was cut by 0 bases and J by 3 bases, with 8 bases left in between. Germline V gene sequence: CDR1 LNHNV, CDR2 YYDKDF (reference sequence). The CDR3 runs to 14 residues. This clonotype was seen many times. What it binds is not known. This specimen was PBMCs, mostly from graft donor cells, taken 180 days after TCRalphabeta/CD19-depleted stem cell transplant. This receptor was identified in a male patient between 2 and 10 years old who had a stem cell transplant for chronic granulomatous disease, so the T cells may come from the graft donor. The J gene is TRBJ1-2, the V gene TRBV15, with D tentatively TRBD1 (5 bases). DNA of the CDR3: TGTGCCACCAGCAGAGAGCCGGGGGACTATGGCTACACCTTC. As protein: CATSREPGDYGYTF.